This T cell receptor (beta chain) was captured in a study of cytomegalovirus exposure and HLA in healthy donors (dated by TCRdb to the late 2010s). Looking at the study overall: In an earlier analysis of under 600 of the donors, 276 Gb of sequence data and 90 million to 120 million unique TCR beta sequences from about 179 million T cells were reported. Approximately 310 gigabases of sequencing data and tens of millions of unique TCR sequences were included in an early release covering roughly 600 HLA-typed donors. Among the roughly 380 genotyped donors, approximately 76% belonged to the genetic ancestry cluster associated with self-reported Caucasian donors. The study aimed to test whether signatures of past pathogen exposure could be identified by cataloging public T cell receptors. The study used immunosequencing to profile the T cell repertoires of approximately 650 subjects and linked those repertoires to cytomegalovirus serostatus. A separate validation cohort of 100 to 150 different subjects was used in addition to the approximately 670-subject first cohort. High-throughput TCR immunosequencing, statistical association of individual TCRs with disease status, and machine learning were combined to predict cytomegalovirus infection status. A later analysis re-examined previously published TCR beta repertoires from 500 to 700 donors and added high-resolution HLA genotyping to investigate patterns of TCR occurrence. In the later analysis, no new phenotypic data were used to find candidate immune exposures; instead, reliance was placed on TCR beta sequences and their occurrence across donors. An earlier analysis of a few hundred of the donors applied high-throughput TCR beta sequencing to assess whether each TCR beta V gene segment acted as functional or pseudogenic. Alongside the repertoire data, information on donor age, sex, ethnicity and CMV serostatus was compiled. A later genetic analysis used genome-wide SNP genotypes for about 55% of the 666 donors, treating that subset as a discovery cohort. All discovery cohort repertoires had been generated on a single sequencing platform. HLA typing covered class I and class II loci at four-digit resolution. The number of donors typed differed by locus, with 629-630 for A, B, C, DRB1 and DQB1, about 500 for DQA1, over 600 for DPA1, and around 450 for DPB1. About 5 DR-DQ haplotypes were handled as single units for association and clustering, since linkage in the cohort was strong. On average, around 200,000 unique TCR beta nucleotide sequences were sequenced per donor among some 420 genotyped donors of the cohort, with around 19% of those sequences being non-productive.

The library was made by the immunoSEQ multiplex PCR assay. For the multiplex PCR, a mixture combining 60 forward primers for TCR Vbeta segments and 13 reverse primers for TCR Jbeta segments was used. The CDR3 region of rearranged TCR beta genes was amplified from genomic DNA with a multiplex PCR assay. The amplified TCR beta libraries were sequenced on the Illumina HiSeq System as 87-base-pair reads. Per the authors' processing: Across the roughly 670 repertoires, a later analysis counted about 81 million unique TCR beta chains, 9 million to 14 million of which were shared by at least two donors. Raw reads were error-corrected and collapsed into unique sequences by a nearest-neighbor algorithm in which closely related sequences were merged to remove PCR and sequencing errors. V, D and J gene segments were assigned by aligning CDR3 sequences to IMGT reference sequences. For a sequence to be retained, a match of at least six nucleotides to both a V gene segment and a J gene segment was required. A rearrangement was called productive if the CDR3 had no stop codons and remained in frame with V and J, and every other rearrangement was called non-productive. Following IMGT convention, CDR3 was defined as the stretch from the second conserved V-encoded cysteine up to the conserved J-encoded phenylalanine. In an earlier analysis of roughly 580 of the donors, sequences lacking an unambiguous match to a single V gene segment were excluded. An earlier analysis of 587 of the donors classified V segments as functional when productive rearrangements were above 56.7% and as segregating when the standard deviation between donors was above 5%. A statistical classification framework was developed to diagnose cytomegalovirus status using the catalog of TCR beta chain sequences. V and J gene assignment, in a later analysis, came from comparing TCR nucleotide sequences with IMGT/GENE-DB human TR gene sequences. In a later analysis, CDR3 sequences and most-parsimonious VDJ recombination scenarios were assigned using the TCRdist pipeline. In a later analysis, each TCR beta chain was defined by its CDR3 amino acid sequence together with its V-gene family, and reads lacking a unique V-gene family were excluded. To address suspected cross-contamination and a sequencing artifact, a later analysis removed several hundred highly shared, low-generation-probability nucleotide sequences. For each public chain, a later analysis derived a clonal expansion index from normalized ranks of inferred template counts within each repertoire. In a later analysis, generation probabilities were computed with a VDJ recombination model fitted to out-of-frame rearrangements, and the resulting probabilities were checked against IGoR. In a later analysis, hypergeometric tests were used to score TCR-TCR, TCR-HLA and TCR-CMV co-occurrence, with a repertoire-size bias correction applied to TCR pairs. In a later analysis, false discovery rates were estimated by permuting HLA or CMV assignments 20 times. In a later analysis, co-occurring TCRs were grouped using DBSCAN, and TCRdist sequence similarity was added for clustering within HLA-allele-positive subsets. Repertoires with fewer than 30,000 or more than 120,000 public chains were left out of co-occurrence clustering, as were about five repertoires with anomalous nucleotide sharing. TCRdb re-hosts the immuneACCESS table, in-frame sequences only. Its copies lack some clones; in the studies checked, an unresolved V gene accounts for under half of them, and the cause for the rest is not known. V, J and clone size are those of that table, while D and trimming were read from the DNA. The sample contains about 140,000 clones, about 78% of them found a single time. The top ten hold under 4.5% of the sample.

In total, more than 500 healthy bone marrow donors made up the cohort. At the time of sampling, every cohort member was nominally healthy, though immune exposures that went unrecorded were likely present. The donor was CMV seronegative and belonged to the group of 380 or so seronegative cohort members. A peripheral blood sample was provided by each donor, and peripheral blood mononuclear cells were used for TCR beta sequencing. The Qiagen DNeasy Blood Extraction Kit was used to extract genomic DNA from the blood cell samples. Details on this clone: No cognate antigen has been identified for it. One base away there is no much larger clone; base qualities are not given.

The investigation overall reported the following: Linkage disequilibrium might explain the correlated functional status among segregating V segments, but an unknown experimental factor could not be ruled out. In a later analysis, TCR association rates were found to vary across HLA loci, with the most associated TCRs seen for DRB1 alleles and the fewest for HLA-C alleles. Because HLA typing was unavailable for some donors at each locus, only the typed subset was used in association tests. Sequencing depth was assumed to be roughly uniform across donors in the presence/absence analyses, though that assumption may not hold. According to the authors, the approach could potentially be generalized to other disease states and immunological phenotypes. An earlier analysis of approximately 530 of the donors showed that most TCR beta V segments appeared in productive rearrangements either about 90% or about 30% of the time, which broadly matched IMGT annotations. Because counts were too low, roughly 17 rarely observed V segments, including chromosome 9 orphons, were left out of the earlier analysis of over 550 of the donors. A few of the identified cytomegalovirus-associated TCR beta chains were confirmed in vitro to be specific for cytomegalovirus antigens. Most TCR sequences were observed very rarely across donors, whereas some public TCRs were present in many individuals. This cohort had only TCR beta chains sequenced, and the lack of alpha or paired-chain data limited which features could be detected. In a later genetic analysis, a missense DCLRE1C variant was associated with V-gene and J-gene trimming of TCR beta chains, and the association was replicated in an independent cohort. In a later analysis, about 17,000 TCR beta sequences were associated with specific HLA alleles at a false discovery rate of 0.05. A cluster of highly shared sequence variants was judged likely to represent a technical artifact of the sequencing pipeline. Assigning TCR associations to individual alleles was difficult when HLA alleles, especially DR and DQ, strongly co-occurred. A further reported finding was that TCR beta sequences accurately predicted the HLA-A and HLA-B alleles for most subjects in the first cohort. A later analysis found that most CMV-associated TCR beta chains appeared HLA-restricted, with HLA associations seemingly driven largely by CMV exposure. A later genetic analysis reported fewer N-insertions in productive TCRs among donors in an Asian-associated ancestry cluster than the 666-donor mean. Several of the top co-occurrence clusters appeared to be linked to parvovirus B19, influenza, CMV and Epstein-Barr virus, according to a later analysis. In a later analysis, HLA-associated TCR beta chains were found to be more clonally expanded and to have lower generation probabilities than equally common non-associated chains. Immune exposure information for the cohort was limited to CMV serostatus. Cytomegalovirus status was reported to be diagnosed by the classifier with high specificity and sensitivity in both the original and validation cohorts. A total of roughly 160 TCR beta chains were listed by the study as associated with cytomegalovirus.

The sequence derives from a man between 18 and 29 years old in good health and CMV-seronegative. The source material was PBMCs.

The CDR3 is CASSLHGTRDYEQYF. The bases read TGTGCCAGCAGTTTACACGGGACAAGGGACTACGAGCAGTACTTC. The chain was built from TRBV28 and TRBJ2-7; 6 matching bases give a weak D call of TRBD1. The germline V gene yields MDHEN for CDR1 and SYDVKM for CDR2. The CDR3 runs 15 residues from the cysteine to the phenylalanine. Kept here is only the CDR3 DNA, which spans 45 bases and is read in frame from base 1. Relative to germline, V is 2 bases shorter and J is 3 bases shorter, with 14 bases between their ends.